The 6 T cell receptor beta chains below come from one sample, sequenced in a study of PD-L1 blockade in urothelial cancer. Generated by immunoSEQ multiplex PCR, the TCRdb table keeps only in-frame clones and is missing some. Of about 120,000 clones in the sample, more than 70% were seen once. Time point of the sample: peripheral blood 6 weeks after treatment start. The sequencing used PBMCs, collected around atezolizumab (anti-PD-L1) treatment. Every receptor here comes from a man aged 45 to 65 with urothelial cancer.

With regard to this clone: The germline gene is not matched at one end of the junction; a read error may be the cause. The rearrangement links TRBV5-1 to TRBJ2-7; possible D gene TRBD2, 5 bases. The germline V gene encodes CDR1 SGHRS and CDR2 YFSETQ. The CDR3 runs to 11 residues. The CDR3 sequence: CASSLVRDWGF. The CDR3 bases are TGCGCCAGCAGCTTGGTGAGGGATTGGGGCTTC.

DNA for the CDR3: TGTGCCAGCAGGGTGGCTAGCGGGAGTTTTTCATACGAGCAGTACTTC. Amino acids: CASRVASGSFSYEQYF. The chain combines TRBV28 with TRBJ2-7, with TRBD2 matching over 10 bases. The germline CDR1 and CDR2 sequences are MDHEN and SYDVKM. The CDR3 sequence is 16 residues long. J gave up 4 bases and V 6 bases, and 12 bases lay outside the gene matches.

This clone has a handful of counts. The chain employs TRBV7-9 and TRBJ1-6; perhaps TRBD1 as D (6 bases). Germline V gene data show CDR1 as SEHNR and CDR2 as FQNEAQ (reference sequence). The CDR3 totals 15 residues. V lost 3 bases and J lost 6, with 12 bases in between. This chain's CDR3 is CASSFLQGINSPLHF. In DNA form, the CDR3 reads TGTGCCAGCAGCTTTTTGCAGGGGATTAATTCACCCCTCCACTTT.

CDR3 nucleotides: TGTGCCAGCAGTTTAGGGGACAGGGGGAATTCACCCCTCCACTTT. Its protein product is CASSLGDRGNSPLHF. V is TRBV27 and J is TRBJ1-6, with 11 bases identical to TRBD1. There are 15 residues in the CDR3. CDR1 is MNHEY, CDR2 SMNVEV, per germline (reference sequence). The ends lost 2 bases at V and 7 bases at J; junction bases unmatched: 1.

The rearrangement uses TRBV19 and TRBJ2-7; 8 bases map to TRBD1. Trimming took 4 bases from V and 3 from J; bases not matched to a gene: 11. Germline-derived CDR1 and CDR2 are LNHDA and SQIVND (reference sequence). The CDR3 is 16 residues long. CDR3 loop: CASSSVRRTGFYEQYF. The CDR3, as DNA: TGTGCCAGTAGTAGCGTCCGCCGGACAGGGTTCTACGAGCAGTACTTC. Complete variable domain (other parts from reference TRBV19 and TRBJ2-7): DGGITQSPKYLFRKEGQNVTLSCEQNLNHDAMYWYRQDPGQGLRLIYYSQIVNDFQKGDIAEGYSVSREKKESFPLTVTSAQKNPTAFYLCASSSVRRTGFYEQYFGPGTRLTVT.

The rearrangement links TRBV11-3 to TRBJ2-1; D perhaps matches TRBD2 (5 bases). CDR3 length: 13 amino acids. The V end lost 3 bases, the J end lost 9 bases, and 12 bases lay between the germline ends. Looked up from germline, CDR1 is SGHNT and CDR2 is YENEEA. In nucleotides, the CDR3 is TGTGCCAGCAGCTTGTCGGGGTCGAGTGAGCAGTTCTTC. It encodes CASSLSGSSEQFF.